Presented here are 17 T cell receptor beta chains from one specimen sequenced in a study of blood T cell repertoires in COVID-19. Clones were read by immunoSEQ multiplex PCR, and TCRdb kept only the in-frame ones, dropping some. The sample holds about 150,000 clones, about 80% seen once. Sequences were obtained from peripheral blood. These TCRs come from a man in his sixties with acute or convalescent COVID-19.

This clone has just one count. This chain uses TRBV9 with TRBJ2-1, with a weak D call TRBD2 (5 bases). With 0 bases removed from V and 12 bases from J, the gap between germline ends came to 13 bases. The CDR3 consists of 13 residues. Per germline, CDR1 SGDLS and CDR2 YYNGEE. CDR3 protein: CASSVESERPQFF. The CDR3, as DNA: TGTGCCAGCAGCGTAGAATCGGAGCGGCCGCAGTTCTTC.

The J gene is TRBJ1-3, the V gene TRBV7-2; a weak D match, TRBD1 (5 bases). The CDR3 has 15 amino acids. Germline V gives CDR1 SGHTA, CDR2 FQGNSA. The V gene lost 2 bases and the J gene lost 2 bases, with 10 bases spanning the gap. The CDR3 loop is CASSLSGGAGNTIYF. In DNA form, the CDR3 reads TGTGCCAGCAGCTTATCCGGGGGGGCTGGAAACACCATATATTTT.

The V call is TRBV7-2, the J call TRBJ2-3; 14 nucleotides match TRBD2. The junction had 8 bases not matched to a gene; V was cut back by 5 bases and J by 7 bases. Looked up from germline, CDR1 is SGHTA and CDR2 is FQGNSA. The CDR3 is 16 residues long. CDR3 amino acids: CASSQGLAGGLNTQYF. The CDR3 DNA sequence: TGTGCCAGCAGCCAAGGACTAGCGGGGGGCTTGAATACGCAGTATTTT.

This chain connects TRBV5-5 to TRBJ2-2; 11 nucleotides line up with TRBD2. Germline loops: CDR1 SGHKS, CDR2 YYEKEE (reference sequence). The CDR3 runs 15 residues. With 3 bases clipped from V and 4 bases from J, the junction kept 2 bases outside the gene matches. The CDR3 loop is CASSYSGGGTGELFF. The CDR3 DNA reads TGTGCCAGCAGCTATAGCGGGGGGGGCACCGGGGAGCTGTTTTTT.

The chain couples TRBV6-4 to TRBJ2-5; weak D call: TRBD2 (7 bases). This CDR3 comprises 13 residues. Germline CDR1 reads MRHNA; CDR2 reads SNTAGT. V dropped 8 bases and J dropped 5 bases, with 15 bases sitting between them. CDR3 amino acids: CASPWEGGETQYF. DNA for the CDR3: TGTGCCAGCCCATGGGAGGGGGGGGAGACCCAGTACTTC.

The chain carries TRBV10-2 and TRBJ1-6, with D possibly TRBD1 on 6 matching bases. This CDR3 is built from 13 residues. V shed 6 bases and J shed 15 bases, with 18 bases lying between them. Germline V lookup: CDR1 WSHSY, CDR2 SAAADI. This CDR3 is CASRSTTGSFLHF. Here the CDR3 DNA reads TGCGCCAGCAGGTCAACCACAGGGTCGTTCCTCCACTTT.

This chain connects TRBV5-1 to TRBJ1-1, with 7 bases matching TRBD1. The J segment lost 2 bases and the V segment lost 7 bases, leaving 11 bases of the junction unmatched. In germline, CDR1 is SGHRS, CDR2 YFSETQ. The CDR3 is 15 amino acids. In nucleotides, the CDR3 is TGCGCCAGCTTTGAGACAGGGTCAACTAACACTGAAGCTTTCTTT. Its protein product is CASFETGSTNTEAFF.

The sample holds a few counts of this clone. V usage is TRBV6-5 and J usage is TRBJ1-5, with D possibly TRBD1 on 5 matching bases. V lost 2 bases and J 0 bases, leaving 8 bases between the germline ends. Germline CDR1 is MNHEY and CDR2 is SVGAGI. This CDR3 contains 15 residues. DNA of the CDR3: TGTGCCAGCAGTTACACTACAGGTAGCAATCAGCCCCAGCATTTT. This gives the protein CASSYTTGSNQPQHF.

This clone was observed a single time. In DNA, the CDR3 is TGTGCCAGCAGCAACCGGGACAGCCGGCATAATTCACCCCTCCACTTT. It is translated as CASSNRDSRHNSPLHF. This chain connects TRBV21-1 to TRBJ1-6; no DNA check was done on the table's D call, TRBD1. TRBV21-1 is deemed a pseudogene. This CDR3 spans 16 amino acids.

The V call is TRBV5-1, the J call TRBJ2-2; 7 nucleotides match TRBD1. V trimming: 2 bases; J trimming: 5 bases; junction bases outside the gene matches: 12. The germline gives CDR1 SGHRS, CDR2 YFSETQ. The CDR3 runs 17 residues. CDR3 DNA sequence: TGCGCCAGCAGCTTATCTAGCCCTATGACAGGGACCGGGGAGCTGTTTTTT. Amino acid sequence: CASSLSSPMTGTGELFF.

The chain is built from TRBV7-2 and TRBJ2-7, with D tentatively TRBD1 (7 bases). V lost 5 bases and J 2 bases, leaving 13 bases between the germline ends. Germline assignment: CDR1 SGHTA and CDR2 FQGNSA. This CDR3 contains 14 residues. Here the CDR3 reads CASSPRRGAYEQYF. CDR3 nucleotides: TGTGCCAGCAGCCCCCGCAGGGGGGCCTACGAGCAGTACTTC.

CDR3 sequence reads: CASSVGSSGGARVDEQFF. DNA of the CDR3: TGTGCCAGCAGCGTAGGGAGTAGCGGGGGGGCCAGGGTGGATGAGCAGTTCTTC. This sequence joins TRBV9 and TRBJ2-1; 11 positions agree with TRBD2. After removal of 0 bases from V and 8 bases from J, the junction contained 13 bases not matched to a gene. The germline V gene encodes CDR1 SGDLS and CDR2 YYNGEE. CDR3 length equals 18 residues.

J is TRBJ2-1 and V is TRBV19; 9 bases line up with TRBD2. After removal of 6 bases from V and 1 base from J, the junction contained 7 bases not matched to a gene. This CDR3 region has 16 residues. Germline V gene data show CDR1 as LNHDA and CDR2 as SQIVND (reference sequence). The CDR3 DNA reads TGTGCCAGTAGCGCGGGAGGGACAGAGTCCTACAATGAGCAGTTCTTC. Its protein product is CASSAGGTESYNEQFF.

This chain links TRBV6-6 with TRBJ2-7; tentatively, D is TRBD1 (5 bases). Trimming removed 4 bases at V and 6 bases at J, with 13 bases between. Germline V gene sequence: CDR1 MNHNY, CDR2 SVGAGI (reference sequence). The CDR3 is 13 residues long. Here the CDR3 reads CASSSGSQSEQYF. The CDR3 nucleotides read TGTGCCAGCAGTTCAGGGTCACAGAGCGAGCAGTACTTC.

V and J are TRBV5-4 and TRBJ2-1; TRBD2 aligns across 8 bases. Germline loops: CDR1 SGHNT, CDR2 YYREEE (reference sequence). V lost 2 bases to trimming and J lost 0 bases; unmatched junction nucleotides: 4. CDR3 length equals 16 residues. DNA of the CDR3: TGTGCCAGCAGCTTCACTAGCGGAAACTCCTACAATGAGCAGTTCTTC. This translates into CASSFTSGNSYNEQFF.

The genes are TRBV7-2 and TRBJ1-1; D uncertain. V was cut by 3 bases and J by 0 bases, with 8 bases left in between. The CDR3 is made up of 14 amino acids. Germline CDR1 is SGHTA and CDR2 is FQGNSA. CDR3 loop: CASSLASMNTEAFF. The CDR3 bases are TGTGCCAGCAGCTTGGCAAGTATGAACACTGAAGCTTTCTTT.

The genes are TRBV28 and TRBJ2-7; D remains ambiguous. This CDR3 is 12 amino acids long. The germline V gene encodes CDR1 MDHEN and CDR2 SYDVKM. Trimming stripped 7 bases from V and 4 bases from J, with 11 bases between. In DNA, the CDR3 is TGTGCCAGCATGGGTAAGAGGTACGAGCAGTACTTC. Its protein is CASMGKRYEQYF.